The 4 T cell receptor beta chains presented below share a single source sample, sequenced in a study of cytomegalovirus exposure and HLA in healthy donors. The study ran its PCR with 60 Vbeta and 13 Jbeta primers. Clones were read by immunoSEQ multiplex PCR, and TCRdb kept only the in-frame ones, dropping some. The top ten hold about 1.3% of the sample, which has about 180,000 clones, around 84% seen once. The material sequenced was PBMCs. These receptors were obtained from a girl aged 2-10 years in good health and CMV-seropositive.

The chain uses TRBV6-5 and TRBJ1-1; a weak D match, TRBD1 (6 bases). Trimming cost V 5 bases and J 7 bases, with 14 bases left between them. This CDR3 has 13 residues. Germline V CDR1 and CDR2: MNHEY, SVGAGI. CDR3 in amino acids: CASSRGPDSEAFF. As DNA, the CDR3 is TGTGCCAGCAGTCGGGGCCCGGACAGTGAAGCTTTCTTT.

The chain is built from TRBV4-1 and TRBJ2-7; 15 positions agree with TRBD2. CDR3 length: 17 amino acids. The V gene's germline CDR1 is MGHRA and CDR2 YSYEKL. J lost 0 bases, V lost 4 bases, and 4 bases had no gene match. The CDR3 region is CASSLGLAGGPSYEQYF. Here the CDR3 DNA reads TGCGCCAGCAGCCTCGGACTAGCGGGAGGGCCCTCCTACGAGCAGTACTTC.

The chain has TRBV21-1 and TRBJ2-2; the table names TRBD1, a call not compared with the DNA. TRBV21-1 is described as a pseudogene. This CDR3 is built from 20 residues. Here the CDR3 reads CASSKERSRQVLLNTGELFF. The CDR3 DNA follows: TGTGCCAGCAGCAAAGAGAGATCTAGACAGGTCCTCTTGAACACCGGGGAGCTGTTTTTT.

The chain has TRBV29-1 and TRBJ1-4; 11 bases fit TRBD1. CDR1 is SQVTM and CDR2 is ANQGSEA in the germline V gene. CDR3 length: 13 residues. The V and J ends lost 6 bases and 5 bases, in that order; junction bases with no gene match: 2. CDR3 sequence: CSVWDRGNEKLFF. CDR3 DNA: TGCAGCGTCTGGGACAGGGGGAATGAAAAACTGTTTTTT.